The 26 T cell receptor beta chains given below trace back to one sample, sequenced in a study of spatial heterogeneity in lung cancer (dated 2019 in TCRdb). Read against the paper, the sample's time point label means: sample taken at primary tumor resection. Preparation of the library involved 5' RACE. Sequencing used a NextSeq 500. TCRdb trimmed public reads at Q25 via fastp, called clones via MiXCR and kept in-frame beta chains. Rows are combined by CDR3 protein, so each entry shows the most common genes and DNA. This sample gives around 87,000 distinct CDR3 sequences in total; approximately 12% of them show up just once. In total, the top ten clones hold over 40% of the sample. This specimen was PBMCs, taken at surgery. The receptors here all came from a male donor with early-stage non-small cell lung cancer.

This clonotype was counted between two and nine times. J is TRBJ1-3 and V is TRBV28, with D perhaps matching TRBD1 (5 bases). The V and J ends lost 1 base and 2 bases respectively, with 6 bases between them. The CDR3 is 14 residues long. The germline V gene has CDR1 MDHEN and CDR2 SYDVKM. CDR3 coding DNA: TGTGCCAGCAGTTTATCAGGGACTGGAAACACCATATATTTT. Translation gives CASSLSGTGNTIYF. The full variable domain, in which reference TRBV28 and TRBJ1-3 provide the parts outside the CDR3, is DVKVTQSSRYLVKRTGEKVFLECVQDMDHENMFWYRQDPGLGLRLIYFSYDVKMKEKGDIPEGYSVSREKKERFSLILESASTNQTSMYLCASSLSGTGNTIYFGEGSWLTVV.

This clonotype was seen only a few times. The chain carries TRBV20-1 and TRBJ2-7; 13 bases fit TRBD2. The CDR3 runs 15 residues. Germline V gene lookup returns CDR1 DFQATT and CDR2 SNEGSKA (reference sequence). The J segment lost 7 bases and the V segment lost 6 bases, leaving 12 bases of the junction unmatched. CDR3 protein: CSARTSLAGGDEQYF. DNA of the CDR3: TGCAGTGCCCGAACGTCACTAGCGGGAGGGGATGAGCAGTACTTC.

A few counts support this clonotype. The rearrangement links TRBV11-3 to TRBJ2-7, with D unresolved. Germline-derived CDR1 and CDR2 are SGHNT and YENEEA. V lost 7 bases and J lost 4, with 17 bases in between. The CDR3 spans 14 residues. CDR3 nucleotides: TGTGCCAGCACCCTAAAAGCTTGGATTTACGAGCAGTACTTC. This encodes CASTLKAWIYEQYF.

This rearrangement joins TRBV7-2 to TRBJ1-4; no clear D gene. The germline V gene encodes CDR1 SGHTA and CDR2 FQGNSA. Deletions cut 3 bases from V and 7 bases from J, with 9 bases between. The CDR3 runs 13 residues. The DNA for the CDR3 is TGTGCCAGCAGCTTGCGATCGGGTGAAAAACTGTTTTTT. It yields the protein CASSLRSGEKLFF.

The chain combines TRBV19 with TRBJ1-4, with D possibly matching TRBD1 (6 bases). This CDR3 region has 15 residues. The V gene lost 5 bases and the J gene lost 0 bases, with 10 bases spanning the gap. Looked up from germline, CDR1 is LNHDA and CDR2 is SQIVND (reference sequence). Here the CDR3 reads CASSPDRSTNEKLFF. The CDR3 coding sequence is TGTGCCAGTAGTCCCGACAGGTCAACTAATGAAAAACTGTTTTTT.

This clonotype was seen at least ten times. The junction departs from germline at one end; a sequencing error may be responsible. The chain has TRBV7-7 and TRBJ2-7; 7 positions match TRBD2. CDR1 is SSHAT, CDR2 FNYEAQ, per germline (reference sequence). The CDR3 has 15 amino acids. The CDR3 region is CASSLGLAEDYEQYF. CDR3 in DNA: TGTGCTAGCAGCTTAGGCCTAGCGGAGGACTACGAGCAGTACTTC.

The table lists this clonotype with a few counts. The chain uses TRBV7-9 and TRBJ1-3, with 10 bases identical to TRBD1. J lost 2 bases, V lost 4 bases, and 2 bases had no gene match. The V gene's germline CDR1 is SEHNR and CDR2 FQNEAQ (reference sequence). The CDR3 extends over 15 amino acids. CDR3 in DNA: TGTGCCAGCAGCTCCGGGACAGGGGCTGGAAACACCATATATTTT. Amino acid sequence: CASSSGTGAGNTIYF.

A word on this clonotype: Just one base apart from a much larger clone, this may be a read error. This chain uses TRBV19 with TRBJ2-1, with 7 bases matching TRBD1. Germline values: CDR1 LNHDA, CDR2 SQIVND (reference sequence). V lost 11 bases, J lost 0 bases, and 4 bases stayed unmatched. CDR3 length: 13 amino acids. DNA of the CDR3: TGTGCCGTAGGGACAGACTCCTACAATGAGCAGTTCTTC. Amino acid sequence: CAVGTDSYNEQFF. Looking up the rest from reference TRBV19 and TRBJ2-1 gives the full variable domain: DGGITQSPKYLFRKEGQNVTLSCEQNLNHDAMYWYRQDPGQGLRLIYYSQIVNDFQKGDIAEGYSVSREKKESFPLTVTSAQKNPTAFYLCAVGTDSYNEQFFGPGTRLTVL.

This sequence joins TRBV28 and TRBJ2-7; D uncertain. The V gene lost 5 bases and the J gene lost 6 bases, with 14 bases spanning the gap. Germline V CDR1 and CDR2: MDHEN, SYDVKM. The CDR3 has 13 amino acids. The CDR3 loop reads CASSPPRPSEQYF. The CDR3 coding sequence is TGTGCCAGCAGTCCCCCTCGCCCCTCCGAGCAGTACTTC.

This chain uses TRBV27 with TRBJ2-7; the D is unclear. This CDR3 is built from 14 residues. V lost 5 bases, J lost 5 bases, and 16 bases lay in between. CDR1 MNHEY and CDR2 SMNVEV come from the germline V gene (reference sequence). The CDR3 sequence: CASSLRYDVNEQYF. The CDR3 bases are TGTGCCAGCAGTCTTCGGTATGACGTGAACGAGCAGTACTTC.

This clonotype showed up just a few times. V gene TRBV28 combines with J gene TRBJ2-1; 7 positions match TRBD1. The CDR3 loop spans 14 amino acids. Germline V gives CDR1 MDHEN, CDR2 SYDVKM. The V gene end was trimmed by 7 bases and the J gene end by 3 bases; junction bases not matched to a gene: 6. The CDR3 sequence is CASTPGTVYNEQFF. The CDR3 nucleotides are TGTGCCAGCACCCCCGGGACAGTCTACAATGAGCAGTTCTTC.

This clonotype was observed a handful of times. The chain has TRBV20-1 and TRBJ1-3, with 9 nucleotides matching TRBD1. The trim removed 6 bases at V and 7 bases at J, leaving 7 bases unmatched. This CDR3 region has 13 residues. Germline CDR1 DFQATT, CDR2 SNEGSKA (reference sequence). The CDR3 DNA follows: TGCAGTGCCCCCGACAGGGGGAAGAACACCATATATTTT. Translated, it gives CSAPDRGKNTIYF.

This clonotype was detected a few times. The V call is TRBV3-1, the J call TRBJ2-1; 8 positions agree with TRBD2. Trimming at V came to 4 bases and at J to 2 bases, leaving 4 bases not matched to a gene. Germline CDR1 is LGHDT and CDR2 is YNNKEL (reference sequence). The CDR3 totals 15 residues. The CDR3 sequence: CASSLSGTTYNEQFF. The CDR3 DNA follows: TGTGCCAGCAGCCTTAGCGGGACTACCTACAATGAGCAGTTCTTC.

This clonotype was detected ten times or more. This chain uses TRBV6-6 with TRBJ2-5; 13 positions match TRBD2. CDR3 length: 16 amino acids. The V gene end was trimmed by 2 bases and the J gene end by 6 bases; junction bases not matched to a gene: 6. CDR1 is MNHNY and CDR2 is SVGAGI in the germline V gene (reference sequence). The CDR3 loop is CASSYPWTSGSQTQYF. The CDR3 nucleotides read TGTGCCAGCAGTTACCCCTGGACTAGCGGGAGTCAGACCCAGTACTTC.

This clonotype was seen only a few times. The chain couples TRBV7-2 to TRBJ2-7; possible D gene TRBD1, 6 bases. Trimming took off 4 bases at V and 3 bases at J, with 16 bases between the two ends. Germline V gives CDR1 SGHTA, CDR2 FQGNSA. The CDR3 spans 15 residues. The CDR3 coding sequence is TGTGCCAGCAGCTGGGACACTGGGGTTGTCTACGAGCAGTACTTC. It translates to CASSWDTGVVYEQYF.

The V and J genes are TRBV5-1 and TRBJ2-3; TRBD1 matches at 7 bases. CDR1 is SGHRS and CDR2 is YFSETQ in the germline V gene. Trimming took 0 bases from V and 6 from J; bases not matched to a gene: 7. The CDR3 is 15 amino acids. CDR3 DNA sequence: TGCGCCAGCAGCTTGGGGGACAGACAACAGGATACGCAGTATTTT. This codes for CASSLGDRQQDTQYF.

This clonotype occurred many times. The CDR3 loop is CSAPGQGADTEAFF. CDR3 DNA sequence: TGCAGCGCCCCGGGACAGGGGGCGGACACTGAAGCTTTCTTT. The chain is built from TRBV29-1 and TRBJ1-1; 12 nucleotides line up with TRBD1. CDR1 and CDR2 from the germline V gene are SQVTM and ANQGSEA. There are 14 residues in the CDR3. With V trimmed by 7 bases and J by 3 bases, 6 bases remained unmatched.

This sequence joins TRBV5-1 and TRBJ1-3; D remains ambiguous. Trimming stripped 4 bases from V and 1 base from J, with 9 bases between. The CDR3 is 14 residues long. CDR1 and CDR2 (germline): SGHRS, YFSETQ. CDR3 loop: CASSQTTSGNTIYF. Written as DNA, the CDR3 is TGCGCCAGCAGCCAAACGACGTCTGGAAACACCATATATTTT.

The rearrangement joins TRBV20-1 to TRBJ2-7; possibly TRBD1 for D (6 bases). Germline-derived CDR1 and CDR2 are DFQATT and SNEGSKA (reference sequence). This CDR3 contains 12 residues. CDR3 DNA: TGCAGCGAGGGGGTCCTAGCCTACGAGCAGTACTTC. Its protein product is CSEGVLAYEQYF.

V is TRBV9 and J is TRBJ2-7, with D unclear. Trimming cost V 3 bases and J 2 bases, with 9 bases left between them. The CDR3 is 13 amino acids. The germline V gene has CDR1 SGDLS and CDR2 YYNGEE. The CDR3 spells CASSGDRAYEQYF. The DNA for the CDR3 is TGTGCCAGCAGCGGGGATAGAGCCTACGAGCAGTACTTC.

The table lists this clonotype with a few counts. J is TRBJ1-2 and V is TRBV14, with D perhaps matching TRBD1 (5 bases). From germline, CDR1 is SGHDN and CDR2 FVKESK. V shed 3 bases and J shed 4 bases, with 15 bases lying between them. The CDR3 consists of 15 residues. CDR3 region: CASSHQDIYRYGYTF. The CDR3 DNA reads TGTGCCAGCAGCCACCAGGACATCTATCGCTATGGCTACACCTTC.

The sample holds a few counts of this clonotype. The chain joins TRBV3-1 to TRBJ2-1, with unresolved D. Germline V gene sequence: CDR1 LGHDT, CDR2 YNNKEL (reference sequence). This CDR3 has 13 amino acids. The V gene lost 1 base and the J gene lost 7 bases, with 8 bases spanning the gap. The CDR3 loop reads CASSQVLGNEQFF. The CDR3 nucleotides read TGTGCCAGCAGCCAAGTCTTGGGGAATGAGCAGTTCTTC.

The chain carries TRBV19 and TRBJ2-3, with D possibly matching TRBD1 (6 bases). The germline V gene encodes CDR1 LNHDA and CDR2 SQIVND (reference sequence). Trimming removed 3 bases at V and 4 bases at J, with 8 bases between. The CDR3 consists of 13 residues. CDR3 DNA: TGTGCCAGTAGTATGACAGGTGCAGATACGCAGTATTTT. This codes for CASSMTGADTQYF.

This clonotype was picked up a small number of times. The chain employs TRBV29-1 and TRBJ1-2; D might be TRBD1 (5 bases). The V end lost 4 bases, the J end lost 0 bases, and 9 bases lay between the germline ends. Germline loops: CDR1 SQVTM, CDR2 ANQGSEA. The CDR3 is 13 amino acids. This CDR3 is CSVGQSPNYGYTF. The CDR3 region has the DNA TGCAGCGTTGGACAGAGCCCTAACTATGGCTACACCTTC. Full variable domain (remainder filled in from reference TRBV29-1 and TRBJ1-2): SAVISQKPSRDICQRGTSLTIQCQVDSQVTMMFWYRQQPGQSLTLIATANQGSEATYESGFVIDKFPISRPNLTFSTLTVSNMSPEDSSIYLCSVGQSPNYGYTFGSGTRLTVV.

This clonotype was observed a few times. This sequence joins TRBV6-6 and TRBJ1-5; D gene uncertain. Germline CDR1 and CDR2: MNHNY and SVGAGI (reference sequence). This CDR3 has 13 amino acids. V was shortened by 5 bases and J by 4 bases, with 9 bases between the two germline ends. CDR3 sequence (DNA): TGTGCCAGCAGTGACCAACAGAATCAGCCCCAGCATTTT. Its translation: CASSDQQNQPQHF.

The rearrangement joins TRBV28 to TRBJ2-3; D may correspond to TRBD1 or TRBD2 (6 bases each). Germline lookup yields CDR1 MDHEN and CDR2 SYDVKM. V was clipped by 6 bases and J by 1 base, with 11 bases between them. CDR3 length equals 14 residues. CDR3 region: CASRQGGGTDTQYF. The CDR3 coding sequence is TGTGCCAGCAGACAGGGAGGCGGCACAGATACGCAGTATTTT.